The 5 T cell receptor beta chains below were found in one sample sequenced in a study of T cell responses to AZD1222 COVID-19 vaccine. Libraries were prepared by immunoSEQ multiplex PCR; TCRdb keeps only in-frame clonotypes and omits some of them. The sample consists of some 130,000 clones, approximately 92% of them appearing once. Sequencing was performed on peripheral blood, taken 28 days after the second AZD1222 dose. The receptor source for this set is an adult who received the AZD1222 COVID-19 vaccine.

The chain links TRBV30 to TRBJ2-3; D call uncertain. The CDR3 spans 15 residues. Trimming pared 0 bases from V and 0 bases from J, leaving 10 bases between. The germline V gene has CDR1 GTSNPN and CDR2 SVGIG (reference sequence). DNA of the CDR3: TGTGCCTGGAGTGTACTGGGATCTAGCACAGATACGCAGTATTTT. This gives the protein CAWSVLGSSTDTQYF. The whole variable domain, filled in from reference TRBV30 and TRBJ2-3, reads SQTIHQWPATLVQPVGSPLSLECTVEGTSNPNLYWYRQAAGRGLQLLFYSVGIGQISSEVPQNLSASRPQDRQFILSSKKLLLSDSGFYLCAWSVLGSSTDTQYFGPGTRLTVL.

This clone was detected only once. The genes are TRBV7-2 and TRBJ2-5, with D possibly TRBD2 on 5 matching bases. The germline gives CDR1 SGHTA, CDR2 FQGNSA. V lost 2 bases and J 4 bases, leaving 14 bases between the germline ends. The CDR3 is made up of 15 amino acids. The CDR3 sequence: CASSLFGLAGETQYF. The CDR3 DNA reads TGTGCCAGCAGCTTATTCGGTCTAGCCGGAGAGACCCAGTACTTC.

The V gene is TRBV28, the J gene TRBJ2-7, with D tentatively TRBD2 (6 bases). CDR3 size: 17 residues. V dropped 3 bases and J dropped 2 bases, with 20 bases sitting between them. From germline, CDR1 is MDHEN and CDR2 SYDVKM. The CDR3 protein is CASSLRIEGTFTYEQYF. CDR3 coding DNA: TGTGCCAGCAGTTTGAGGATTGAGGGGACTTTTACCTACGAGCAGTACTTC.

CDR3 loop: CASSARGGQENTEAFF. CDR3 DNA: TGTGCCAGCTCGGCGAGAGGGGGGCAGGAGAACACTGAAGCTTTCTTT. The V call is TRBV18, the J call TRBJ1-1; the D gene is possibly TRBD1 (6 bases). This CDR3 region has 16 residues. Looked up from germline, CDR1 is KGHSH and CDR2 is LQKENI. Trimming cost V 6 bases and J 1 base, with 18 bases left between them.

The CDR3 DNA is TGTGCCAGCAGTTTTGTAGGGACCTCCTACAATGAGCAGTTCTTC. Translation gives CASSFVGTSYNEQFF. The chain carries TRBV7-2 and TRBJ2-1, with D possibly called TRBD1 or TRBD2 (5 bases each). Germline CDR1 reads SGHTA; CDR2 reads FQGNSA. This CDR3 spans 15 amino acids. V shed 6 bases and J shed 0 bases, with 12 bases lying between them.